This T cell receptor beta chain was obtained from a study of blood T cell repertoires in COVID-19. Across the study: Donors in the United States, Italy and Spain gave samples during acute or convalescent COVID-19. Nucleic acid was either cDNA or gDNA, and it came from T cells, B-cell-depleted T cells, or PBMCs.

Methods used by the authors: Nucleated cell number was recorded as an estimate derived from reference gene primer amplification. Produced via immunoSEQ multiplex PCR; TCRdb's table is partial and in-frame only. V, J and clone size reflect that table, while D and trimming were determined from the DNA. The sample has 150,000 to 200,000 clones; approximately 83% are singletons. Germline-derived CDR1 and CDR2 are MNHNY and SVGAGI (reference sequence). The CDR3 is made up of 12 amino acids. V lost 5 bases, J lost 3 bases, and 0 bases stayed unmatched. This clonotype originated in a woman aged 60-75 years with acute or convalescent COVID-19. Source material: peripheral blood. This chain uses TRBV6-6 with TRBJ2-7; 8 nucleotides line up with TRBD1. CDR3 loop: CASSGQGYEQYF. CDR3 bases: TGTGCCAGCAGTGGACAGGGCTACGAGCAGTACTTC.